The following is a TCR beta chain sequence with its context. Its specific antigen is unknown. No much larger clone exists at a distance of one base, and base qualities are not known. Between the V and J ends, shortened by 4 bases and 2 bases respectively, the junction contains 13 bases. The germline V gene encodes CDR1 SGHTA and CDR2 FQGTGA. The CDR3 contains 15 residues, cysteine and phenylalanine counted. Only CDR3 DNA remains: 45 bases, in frame from the first base. In total, over 600 healthy bone marrow donors made up the cohort. At the time of sampling, every cohort member was nominally healthy, though immune exposures that went unrecorded were likely present. The donor was CMV seronegative and was included in the group of a few hundred seronegative cohort members. A peripheral blood sample was collected from each donor, and TCR beta sequencing was performed on peripheral blood mononuclear cells. The Qiagen DNeasy Blood Extraction Kit was used to extract genomic DNA from the blood cell samples.

The sample belongs to a study of cytomegalovirus exposure and HLA in healthy donors (dated by TCRdb to 2016 to 2017). Some background on the complete study: According to an earlier analysis of several hundred of the donors, some 170 million T cells yielded over 100 million unique TCR beta sequences and more than 250 Gb of sequence data. A later analysis re-examined previously published TCR beta repertoires from over 500 donors and added high-resolution HLA genotyping to investigate patterns of TCR occurrence. A handful of DR-DQ haplotypes were handled as single units for association and clustering because linkage in the cohort was strong. HLA typing covered class I and class II loci at four-digit resolution. The study was designed to test whether signatures of past pathogen exposure could be identified by cataloging public T cell receptors. Every discovery cohort repertoire had been produced on one sequencing platform. To decide whether each TCR beta V gene segment behaved as functional or pseudogenic, an earlier analysis of 587 of the donors relied on high-throughput TCR beta sequencing. Along with the approximately 600-subject first cohort, a separate validation cohort of over a hundred different subjects was used. Typing coverage differed by locus: A, B, C, DRB1 and DQB1 were typed in about 620-630 donors, DQA1 in around 500, DPA1 in some 610, and DPB1 in 472. An early release that covered roughly 600 HLA-typed donors contained approximately 290 gigabases of sequencing data and about 84 million unique TCR sequences. On average, approximately 250,000 unique TCR beta nucleotide sequences were sequenced per donor among roughly 430 genotyped donors of the cohort, with about 19% of those sequences being non-productive. Using immunosequencing, the study profiled T cell repertoires from 550 to 750 subjects and related those repertoires to cytomegalovirus serostatus. Among the roughly 400 genotyped donors, around 81% belonged to the genetic ancestry cluster associated with self-reported Caucasian donors. Genome-wide SNP genotypes for about 60% of the roughly 700 donors were used in a later genetic analysis, which treated that subset as a discovery cohort. Rather than drawing on any new phenotypic data, the later analysis identified candidate immune exposures from TCR beta sequences and the way those sequences occurred across donors. To predict cytomegalovirus infection status, the study combined high-throughput TCR immunosequencing, statistical association of individual TCRs with disease status, and machine learning. Donor age, sex, ethnicity and CMV serostatus were compiled together with the repertoire data.

Library generation was performed with the immunoSEQ multiplex PCR assay. For the multiplex PCR, a mixture combining 60 forward primers for TCR Vbeta segments and 13 reverse primers for TCR Jbeta segments was used. The CDR3 region of rearranged TCR beta genes was amplified from genomic DNA with a multiplex PCR assay. The Illumina HiSeq System was used to sequence the amplified TCR beta libraries as 87-base-pair reads. Processing in the source paper ran as follows. Across the 700 or so repertoires, a later analysis counted roughly 84 million unique TCR beta chains, around 11 million of which were shared by at least two donors. To remove PCR and sequencing errors, raw reads were error-corrected and collapsed into unique sequences using a nearest-neighbor algorithm that merged closely related sequences. V, D and J gene segments were assigned by aligning CDR3 sequences to IMGT reference sequences. Each retained sequence needed at least a six-nucleotide match to both a V gene segment and a J gene segment. A rearrangement counted as productive if the CDR3 had no stop codons and remained in frame with V and J, and every other rearrangement counted as non-productive. Following IMGT convention, CDR3 was defined as the stretch from the second conserved V-encoded cysteine to the conserved J-encoded phenylalanine. The earlier analysis of fewer than 750 of the donors excluded sequences that lacked an unambiguous match to a single V gene segment. An earlier analysis of several hundred of the donors called V segments functional above 56.7% productive rearrangements and segregating when the between-donor standard deviation exceeded 5%. A statistical classification framework was built for diagnosing cytomegalovirus status from the catalog of TCR beta chain sequences. V and J gene assignment, in a later analysis, came from comparing TCR nucleotide sequences with IMGT/GENE-DB human TR gene sequences. The TCRdist pipeline was used in a later analysis to assign CDR3 sequences and most-parsimonious VDJ recombination scenarios. In a later analysis, every TCR beta chain was defined by the combination of its CDR3 amino acid sequence and its V-gene family, and reads without a unique V-gene family were dropped. To address suspected cross-contamination and a sequencing artifact, a later analysis removed several hundred highly shared, low-generation-probability nucleotide sequences. In a later analysis, a clonal expansion index was calculated for each public chain from normalized within-repertoire ranks of inferred template counts. Generation probabilities in a later analysis came from a VDJ recombination model fitted to out-of-frame rearrangements, and those results were checked against IGoR. In a later analysis, hypergeometric tests were used to score TCR-TCR, TCR-HLA and TCR-CMV co-occurrence, with a repertoire-size bias correction applied to TCR pairs. A later analysis estimated false discovery rates by permuting HLA or CMV assignments 20 times. In a later analysis, co-occurring TCRs were grouped with DBSCAN, and TCRdist sequence similarity was added when clustering was performed within HLA-allele-positive subsets. Repertoires with fewer than 30,000 or more than 120,000 public chains were left out of co-occurrence clustering, as were about 5 repertoires with anomalous nucleotide sharing. In its TCRdb copy, this immuneACCESS table keeps in-frame sequences only and misses some clones. Where compared with another copy, unresolved V genes explain less than half of these, and the others have no known cause. V and J calls and clone size are as listed in that table; D and trimming were resolved from the DNA. This sample has approximately 210,000 clones in its table, and about 80% of those were observed once. 1.1% of the sample is in the top ten clones.

Points the paper makes about the study in general: Roughly uniform sequencing depth across donors was assumed in presence/absence analyses, although this assumption may not hold. Most CMV-associated TCR beta chains appeared to be HLA-restricted in a later analysis, and the HLA associations seemed to be driven largely by CMV exposure. In an earlier analysis of fewer than 700 of the donors, most TCR beta V segments appeared in productive rearrangements about 90% or about 30% of the time, broadly matching IMGT annotations. Strong co-occurrence of HLA alleles, especially DR and DQ, made assigning TCR associations to individual alleles difficult. In a later analysis, TCR association rates were found to vary across HLA loci, with the most associated TCRs seen for DRB1 alleles and the fewest for HLA-C alleles. In a later genetic analysis, fewer N-insertions in productive TCRs were reported among donors in an Asian-associated ancestry cluster than the approximately 670-donor mean. A group of highly shared sequence variants was considered likely to be a technical artifact of the sequencing pipeline. A further reported finding was that TCR beta sequences accurately predicted the HLA-A and HLA-B alleles for most subjects in the first cohort. Most TCR sequences were seen in very few donors, while some public TCRs were found in many individuals. The authors suggested that the approach could potentially be extended to other disease states and immunological phenotypes. Because counts were too low, about 15 rarely observed V segments, including chromosome 9 orphons, were left out of the earlier analysis of 500 to 650 of the donors. The classifier was reported to diagnose cytomegalovirus status with high specificity and sensitivity in both the original and validation cohorts. The study gave a list of roughly 150 TCR beta chains associated with cytomegalovirus. Some IMGT-functional V segments, including TRBV6-2 and TRBV6-3, could not be distinguished by the 87-base-pair reads and were therefore excluded. In a later analysis, HLA-associated TCR beta chains showed more clonal expansion and lower generation probabilities than non-associated chains that were equally common. Correlated functional status among segregating V segments might reflect linkage disequilibrium, but an unknown experimental factor could not be ruled out. Several of the top co-occurrence clusters appeared to be linked to parvovirus B19, influenza, CMV and Epstein-Barr virus, according to a later analysis. A later analysis associated approximately 17,000 TCR beta sequences with specific HLA alleles at a false discovery rate of 0.05. For the cohort, immune exposure information was limited to CMV serostatus. Only TCR beta chains were sequenced in this cohort, and the absence of alpha or paired-chain data limited detectable features. A few of the identified cytomegalovirus-associated TCR beta chains were confirmed in vitro to be specific for cytomegalovirus antigens. An association between a missense DCLRE1C variant and V-gene and J-gene trimming of TCR beta chains was found in a later genetic analysis and replicated in an independent cohort. Because HLA typing was unavailable for some donors at each locus, only the typed subset was used in association tests.

The rearranged segments are TRBV7-3 and TRBJ2-3; TRBD1 is a weak D gene call, 5 bases matching. The TCR comes from a woman in her thirties or forties in good health and CMV-seronegative. Sequencing input: PBMCs. The CDR3 amino acid sequence is: CASSSSGRDTDTQYF. The nucleotide sequence is given as TGTGCCAGCAGCTCCTCGGGCAGGGACACAGATACGCAGTATTTT.